The 13 T cell receptor beta chains below were found in one sample sequenced in a study of neoadjuvant anti-PD-1 for oral cavity cancer. Libraries were prepared by immunoSEQ multiplex PCR; TCRdb keeps only in-frame clonotypes and omits some of them. Altogether 40,000 to 50,000 clones are present, about 76% being singletons, with the ten largest covering roughly 5%. The time point: after neoadjuvant nivolumab, at surgical resection. The sample was PBMCs, taken after nivolumab (anti-PD-1) treatment. All receptors derive from a person between 35 and 79 years old with oral cavity squamous cell carcinoma.

The chain has TRBV6-6 and TRBJ1-1; no firm D call. V was trimmed by 2 bases and J by 3 bases, leaving 10 bases between them. This CDR3 contains 14 residues. In germline, CDR1 is MNHNY, CDR2 SVGAGI (reference sequence). CDR3 loop: CASSYRPGYTEAFF. DNA of the CDR3: TGTGCCAGCAGTTACAGGCCTGGCTACACTGAAGCTTTCTTT.

This CDR3 is CASSGGTSGQSSYNEQFF. In DNA, the CDR3 is TGTGCCAGCAGCGGCGGGACTAGCGGGCAGAGCTCCTACAATGAGCAGTTCTTC. The chain recombines TRBV9 with TRBJ2-1; 12 nucleotides match TRBD2. The CDR3 extends over 18 amino acids. V was pared by 3 bases and J by 0 bases, with 7 bases of the junction left unmatched. Germline CDR1 reads SGDLS; CDR2 reads YYNGEE.

This sequence joins TRBV28 and TRBJ1-2, with a possible D match to TRBD1 (6 bases). The CDR3 covers 14 residues. CDR1 and CDR2 (germline): MDHEN, SYDVKM. V lost 3 bases and J lost 8, with 16 bases in between. The CDR3 region has the DNA TGTGCCAGCAGTTTGACAGGCCGCCCACGAGGCTACACCTTC. Translating it yields CASSLTGRPRGYTF.

This sequence joins TRBV7-9 and TRBJ1-4, with 9 bases fitting TRBD1. Germline CDR1 SEHNR, CDR2 FQNEAQ (reference sequence). CDR3 length: 14 residues. The trim removed 4 bases at V and 8 bases at J, leaving 5 bases unmatched. CDR3 loop: CASSSDRGGEKLFF. CDR3 sequence (DNA): TGTGCCAGCAGCTCCGACAGGGGGGGAGAAAAACTGTTTTTT.

A word on this clone: The same CDR3 arises from other DNA sequences in this sample as well. CDR3 nucleotides: TGTGCCAGCAGCGTAGCAAGTCAAGAGACCCAGTACTTC. Translating it yields CASSVASQETQYF. The genes are TRBV9 and TRBJ2-5; D is undetermined. This CDR3 has 13 amino acids. From germline, CDR1 is SGDLS and CDR2 YYNGEE. The ends were cut back, 0 bases at V and 2 bases at J, with 5 bases in the middle.

CDR3 region: CASSNQLQGEKLFF. The DNA of the CDR3 is TGTGCCAGTAGTAACCAATTACAGGGGGAGAAACTGTTTTTT. The rearrangement joins TRBV19 to TRBJ1-4; 8 bases map to TRBD1. Germline V gene lookup returns CDR1 LNHDA and CDR2 SQIVND (reference sequence). This CDR3 is 14 amino acids long. V was clipped by 4 bases and J by 11 bases; unmatched bases: 9.

The chain carries TRBV6-5 and TRBJ1-6; the D gene is possibly TRBD1 (5 bases). CDR1 is MNHEY, CDR2 SVGAGI, per germline. V lost 1 base and J lost 6, with 10 bases in between. The CDR3 is 15 amino acids. The CDR3 bases are TGTGCCAGCAGTTACTTGGACACCTTTAATTCACCCCTCCACTTT. Protein product: CASSYLDTFNSPLHF.

The gene calls are TRBV30 and TRBJ2-3; D may correspond to TRBD1 or TRBD2 (6 bases each). CDR3 length equals 14 residues. Germline V CDR1 and CDR2: GTSNPN, SVGIG (reference sequence). Trimming cost V 8 bases and J 1 base, with 16 bases left between them. The CDR3 loop is CAITPGAGTDTQYF. The CDR3 nucleotides are TGTGCCATAACCCCGGGGGCCGGCACAGATACGCAGTATTTT. Supplemented by reference TRBV30 and TRBJ2-3, the full variable domain reads SQTIHQWPATLVQPVGSPLSLECTVEGTSNPNLYWYRQAAGRGLQLLFYSVGIGQISSEVPQNLSASRPQDRQFILSSKKLLLSDSGFYLCAITPGAGTDTQYFGPGTRLTVL.

This clone has only one observation. The CDR3 loop reads CASRPLRDSPLHF. The CDR3 nucleotides are TGTGCCAGCAGACCTCTGAGGGATTCACCCCTCCACTTT. The genes are TRBV6-1 and TRBJ1-6; D is unclear. V was cut by 6 bases and J by 8 bases, with 11 bases left in between. This CDR3 has 13 amino acids. Germline V gives CDR1 MNHNS, CDR2 SASEGT.

This chain joins TRBV5-1 and TRBJ2-7; 13 nucleotides agree with TRBD2. The CDR3 length is 15 residues. CDR1 and CDR2 (germline): SGHRS, YFSETQ. Trimming took 4 bases from V and 6 from J; bases not matched to a gene: 7. CDR3 protein: CASSPRLAGGGEQYF. CDR3 DNA: TGCGCCAGCAGCCCACGACTAGCGGGAGGAGGCGAGCAGTACTTC.

The rearrangement links TRBV9 to TRBJ1-6; no clear D. V shed 7 bases and J shed 8 bases, with 16 bases lying between them. CDR1 SGDLS and CDR2 YYNGEE come from the germline V gene. There are 14 residues in the CDR3. CDR3 region: CASSNGGFDSPLHF. The CDR3 DNA is TGTGCCAGCTCAAATGGTGGTTTCGATTCACCCCTCCACTTT. Full variable domain (outside the CDR3, taken from reference TRBV9 and TRBJ1-6): DSGVTQTPKHLITATGQRVTLRCSPRSGDLSVYWYQQSLDQGLQFLIQYYNGEERAKGNILERFSAQQFPDLHSELNLSSLELGDSALYFCASSNGGFDSPLHFGNGTRLTVT.

This clone was observed once. The genes are TRBV25-1 and TRBJ2-3; D call uncertain. CDR3 size: 12 residues. The germline V and J ends were trimmed by 6 bases and 4 bases, with 8 bases remaining between them. Germline CDR1 is MGHDK and CDR2 is SYGVNS. The CDR3 coding sequence is TGTGCCAGCAGAGCTTGGGCAGATACGCAGTATTTT. It specifies CASRAWADTQYF.

This clone showed up just once. J is TRBJ2-3 and V is TRBV10-3; 8 bases are shared with TRBD1. The V segment lost 6 bases and the J segment 1 base; nucleotides outside the gene matches: 6. This CDR3 is 15 amino acids long. Germline V gene lookup returns CDR1 ENHRY and CDR2 SYGVKD. DNA of the CDR3: TGTGCCATCAGGGGTCCGGGACAGGGCACAGATACGCAGTATTTT. Amino acids: CAIRGPGQGTDTQYF.